The T cell receptor beta chain described here comes from a study of Graves' ophthalmopathy and Graves' hyperthyroidism. The authors amplified TCR beta CDR3 regions, and they did so from RNA transcripts for repertoire sequencing. HTBI primers were used in a first-round RT-PCR, which preceded a second-round multiplex PCR. TCRdb reanalysed the multiplex PCR reads using MiXCR and keeps one entry per CDR3 protein. Of almost 750,000 distinct CDR3 sequences listed, 40% are singletons. Orbital computed tomography, thyroid ultrasound, TRAb, serum thyroxine and clinical symptoms formed the basis of diagnosis. Germline V gene sequence: CDR1 SNHLY, CDR2 FYNNEI. The V and J ends lost 11 bases and 6 bases, in that order; junction bases with no gene match: 3. This CDR3 contains 12 residues.

Material for sequencing was peripheral blood. V and J are TRBV2 and TRBJ1-5; 11 bases map to TRBD1. The origin of this receptor is an adult man with Graves' ophthalmopathy. In nucleotides, the CDR3 is TGTGCCGGACAGGGGGCGGCTCAGCCCCAGCATTTT. Translating gives CAGQGAAQPQHF.